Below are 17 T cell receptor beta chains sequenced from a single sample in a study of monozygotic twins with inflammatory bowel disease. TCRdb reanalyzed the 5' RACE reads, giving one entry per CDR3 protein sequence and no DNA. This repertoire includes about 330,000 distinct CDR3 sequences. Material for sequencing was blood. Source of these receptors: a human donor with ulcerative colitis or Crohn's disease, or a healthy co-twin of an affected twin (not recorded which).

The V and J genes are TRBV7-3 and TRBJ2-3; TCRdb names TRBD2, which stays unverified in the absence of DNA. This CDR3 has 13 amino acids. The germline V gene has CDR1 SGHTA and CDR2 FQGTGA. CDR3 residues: CASSSTGLNTQYF.

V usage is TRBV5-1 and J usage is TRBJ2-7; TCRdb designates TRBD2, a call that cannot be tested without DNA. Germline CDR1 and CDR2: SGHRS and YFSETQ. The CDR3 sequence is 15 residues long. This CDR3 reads CASSSHSGGSYEQYF.

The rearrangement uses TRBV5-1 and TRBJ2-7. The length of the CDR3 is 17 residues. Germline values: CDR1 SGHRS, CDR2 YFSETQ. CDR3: CASSLTTLGVISYEQYF.

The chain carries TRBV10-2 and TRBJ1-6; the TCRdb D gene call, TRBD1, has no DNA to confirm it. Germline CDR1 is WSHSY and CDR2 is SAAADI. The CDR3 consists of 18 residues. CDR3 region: CASSESLGGSSYNSPLHF.

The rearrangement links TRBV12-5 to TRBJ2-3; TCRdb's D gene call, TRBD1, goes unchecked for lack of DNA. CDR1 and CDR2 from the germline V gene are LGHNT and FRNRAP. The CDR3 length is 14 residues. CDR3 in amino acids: CASGTGQGTDTQYF.

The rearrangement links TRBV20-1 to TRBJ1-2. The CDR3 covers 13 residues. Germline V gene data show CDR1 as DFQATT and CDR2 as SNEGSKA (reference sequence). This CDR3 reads CSARDREDYGYTF.

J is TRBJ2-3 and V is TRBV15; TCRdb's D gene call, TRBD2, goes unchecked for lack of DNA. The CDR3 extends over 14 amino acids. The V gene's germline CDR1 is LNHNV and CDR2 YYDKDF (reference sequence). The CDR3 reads CATRAGGPTDTQYF.

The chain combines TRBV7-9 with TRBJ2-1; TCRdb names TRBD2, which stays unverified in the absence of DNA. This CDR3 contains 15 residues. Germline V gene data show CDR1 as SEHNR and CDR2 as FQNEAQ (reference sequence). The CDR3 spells CASSPVAGRDNEQFF. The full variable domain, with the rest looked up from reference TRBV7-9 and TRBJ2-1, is DTGVSQNPRHKITKRGQNVTFRCDPISEHNRLYWYRQTLGQGPEFLTYFQNEAQLEKSRLLSDRFSAERPKGSFSTLEIQRTEQGDSAMYLCASSPVAGRDNEQFFGPGTRLTVL.

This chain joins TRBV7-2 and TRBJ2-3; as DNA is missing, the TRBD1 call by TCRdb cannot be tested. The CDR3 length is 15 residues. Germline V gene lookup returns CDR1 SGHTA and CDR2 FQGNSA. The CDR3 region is CASSFFPGTTDTQYF.

The CDR3 loop reads CASSWRGQSNQPQHF. The V and J genes are TRBV5-6 and TRBJ1-5; the TRBD1 assignment by TCRdb is unverifiable without DNA. There are 15 residues in the CDR3. Per the germline V gene, CDR1 is SGHDT and CDR2 is YYEEEE.

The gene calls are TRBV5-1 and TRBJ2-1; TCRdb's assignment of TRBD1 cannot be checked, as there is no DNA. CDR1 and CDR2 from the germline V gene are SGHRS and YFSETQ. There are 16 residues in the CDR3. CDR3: CASSFGHMSTYNEQFF.

CDR3 amino acids: CASSLWAQGLPYGYTF. The chain couples TRBV7-2 to TRBJ1-2; the TCRdb D gene call, TRBD1, has no DNA to confirm it. Germline CDR1 is SGHTA and CDR2 is FQGNSA. The CDR3 totals 16 residues.

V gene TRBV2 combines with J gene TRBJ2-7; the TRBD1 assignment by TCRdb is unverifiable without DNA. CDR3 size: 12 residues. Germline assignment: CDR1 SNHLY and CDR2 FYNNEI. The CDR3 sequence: CASRLLGHEQYF.

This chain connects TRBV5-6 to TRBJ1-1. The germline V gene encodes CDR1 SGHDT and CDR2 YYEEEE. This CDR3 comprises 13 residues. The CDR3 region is CASSPNMNTEAFF. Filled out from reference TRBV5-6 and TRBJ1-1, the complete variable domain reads DAGVTQSPTHLIKTRGQQVTLRCSPKSGHDTVSWYQQALGQGPQFIFQYYEEEERQRGNFPDRFSGHQFPNYSSELNVNALLLGDSALYLCASSPNMNTEAFFGQGTRLTVV.

The chain's CDR3 is CASRQQGAGELFF. This rearrangement joins TRBV5-1 to TRBJ2-2; checking the TCRdb D call of TRBD1 is not possible without DNA. CDR3 size: 13 residues. Germline V CDR1 and CDR2: SGHRS, YFSETQ.

This CDR3 reads CASSLLTGTEAFF. V and J are TRBV5-1 and TRBJ1-1; TCRdb reports TRBD1, a call that lacks DNA to check it against. The germline V gene has CDR1 SGHRS and CDR2 YFSETQ. The CDR3 consists of 13 residues.

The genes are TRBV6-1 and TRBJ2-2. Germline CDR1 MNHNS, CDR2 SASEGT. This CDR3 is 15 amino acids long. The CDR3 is CASSQAGDGTGELFF.